This is a list of T cell receptor beta chains from one sample in a study of T cells in Graves' hyperthyroidism and ophthalmopathy. Via MiXCR, TCRdb re-called the multiplex PCR reads, giving one row per CDR3 protein. The sample consists of roughly 380,000 distinct CDR3 sequences, approximately 15% of them appearing once. The sample taken for sequencing was blood. Every receptor here comes from a woman aged 60-75 years with Graves' hyperthyroidism. The conserved cysteine and the conserved F or W are not part of the CDR3 here.

j_call | v_call | cdr3_aa
TRBJ2-1 | TRBV3-1 | ASRDRYSSYNEQF
TRBJ2-1 | TRBV11-2 | ASSSHRLASNEQF
TRBJ2-1 | TRBV19 | ASSMSSRASGSNEQF
TRBJ1-1 | TRBV11-2 | ASSYHGNTEAF
TRBJ2-5 | TRBV6-1 | ASRGTSGRKETQY
TRBJ1-1 | TRBV11-3 | ASSLEYAGNTEAF
TRBJ2-7 | TRBV7-9 | ASSEARGHEQY
TRBJ1-1 | TRBV5-1 | ASSLDFDGYTEAF
TRBJ2-1 | TRBV7-6 | ASSSGGNEQF
TRBJ2-5 | TRBV30 | AWSPFGGFQETQY
TRBJ2-1 | TRBV12-5 | ASGLDFTGTGRFEQF
TRBJ1-1 | TRBV29-1 | SVTPTGMNTEAF
TRBJ2-5 | TRBV11-3 | ASSLGGQIQETQY
TRBJ1-2 | TRBV19 | ASTATENYGYT
TRBJ2-1 | TRBV20-1 | SAEPTGPYNEQF
TRBJ1-3 | TRBV29-1 | SVNRQGAQGPSGNTIY
TRBJ2-1 | TRBV24-1 | ATSDWEGGGGLAGVNEQF
TRBJ2-5 | TRBV6-1 | ASIEPLAGYQETQY
TRBJ2-1 | TRBV6-6 | ASSYLGLAPYNEQF
TRBJ2-2 | TRBV5-1 | ASSLGQLNTGELF
TRBJ1-5 | TRBV15 | ATSLRGSNQPQH
TRBJ2-7 | TRBV7-2 | ASSLAYSYEQY
TRBJ2-1 | TRBV7-8 | ASSLVDLSGSWYEQF
TRBJ1-1 | TRBV5-1 | ASSLGDRETNTEAF
TRBJ1-2 | TRBV19 | ASSIRQGVNYGYT
TRBJ2-7 | TRBV6-5 | ASSYQGTYEQY
TRBJ2-2 | TRBV27 | ASSFRLAGWDGELF
TRBJ1-5 | TRBV24-1 | ATSDFGINQPQH
TRBJ2-1 | TRBV20-1 | SAPGQGYNEQF
TRBJ2-5 | TRBV12-5 | ASGPGGTSGREETQY
TRBJ2-5 | TRBV24-1 | ATSSEYQETQY
TRBJ2-3 | TRBV11-2 | ASSLLTSGRALKADTQY
TRBJ2-5 | TRBV3-1 | ASSQERGGAETQY
TRBJ2-3 | TRBV7-9 | ASSSDGTSGWYTDTQY
TRBJ2-7 | TRBV7-2 | ASSLDRASYEQY
TRBJ1-4 | TRBV7-9 | ASSLVGQGPTNEKLF
TRBJ2-3 | TRBV5-8 | ASSAPGLRPDTQY
TRBJ2-7 | TRBV28 | ASSLGGRIYEQY
TRBJ2-7 | TRBV28 | ASSPGASGNYEQY
TRBJ1-4 | TRBV28 | ASSSGASLGEKLF
TRBJ1-6 | TRBV6-1 | ASSEGHVYNSPLH
TRBJ2-1 | TRBV24-1 | ATSEPGGARDEQF
TRBJ1-2 | TRBV4-2 | ASSQDPNRNLANYGYT
TRBJ1-4 | TRBV9 | ASSVDYGRANEKLF
TRBJ2-7 | TRBV7-9 | ASSRPLLYKQY
TRBJ2-7 | TRBV20-1 | SAPTDVGTYEQY
TRBJ2-7 | TRBV11-3 | ASSLMAGASEQY
TRBJ2-7 | TRBV27 | ASSPGLAGIEQY
TRBJ1-2 | TRBV11-2 | ASSLGGSRYGYT
TRBJ2-2 | TRBV6-5 | ASSFTGRTGELF
TRBJ2-6 | TRBV7-3 | ASSLARSRSGANVLT
TRBJ2-5 | TRBV7-9 | ASTVPGLVKETQY
TRBJ2-3 | TRBV20-1 | SAVAGVADTQY
TRBJ1-1 | TRBV5-1 | ASSVTTGNTEAF
TRBJ2-7 | TRBV28 | ASRPGTPGDEQY